The T cell receptor (beta chain) described here comes from a study of blood T cell repertoires in COVID-19 (dated by TCRdb to 2019 to 2021). At the level of the whole study: Collaborator samples came from the United States, Italy and Spain and covered acute and convalescent phases of COVID-19. Deeply sampled blood TCRbeta repertoires from subjects exposed to, actively infected with, or recovered from COVID-19 were included in the dataset. The samples were drawn from the first 160 participants of the ongoing ImmuneRACE study and from 1,254 subjects provided by 6 global collaborators. Where available, HLA class I and class II types were taken from metadata supplied by the sample provider and were not determined by assay-based typing. The prospective study material was composed of cDNA or gDNA derived from T cells, B-cell-depleted T cells, or PBMCs. Nearly every sample came with metadata listing a de-identified subject ID, COVID-19 status, age in years and sex. The repertoires were made available in a free public database intended to serve as a resource for research on the immune response to SARS-CoV-2.

What the work shows at the level of the full study, not this receptor alone: How much clinical and demographic metadata was included differed by source and by participant, and the metadata was provided uncurated.

Collaborating institutions collected whole blood in K2EDTA tubes following their own protocols. For TCRbeta analysis, collaborators shipped samples in one of three forms: frozen whole blood, isolated PBMCs, or DNA extracted from either of those sample types. TCRbeta CDR3 regions were amplified from genomic DNA using the immunoSEQ Assay, a bias-controlled multiplex PCR. From the authors' description of their analysis: The number of nucleated cells in each sample was estimated from the amplification of reference gene primers within the assay. To quantify the absolute abundance of each unique TCRbeta CDR3 rearrangement, sequence reads were collapsed and filtered. For each sample, productive Simpson clonality was calculated as the square root of Simpson's diversity index across productive rearrangements. Sourced from immuneACCESS, this table was stored by TCRdb with only in-frame sequences that have V and J called. A share of the clones is absent; for the studies checked, an unresolved V gene accounts for under half, and the remainder has no known explanation. The V and J calls and clone size are taken from that table; D and trimming were inferred from the DNA. For this sample there are 200,000 to 250,000 clones; approximately 79% appear just once. The ten largest clonotypes hold roughly 4.6% of the sample.

In regard to this clone: It lacks a known antigen. Base qualities were left out, and no much larger clone turns up one base away.

This TCR came from a woman at least 80 years old with active or convalescent COVID-19. Sequenced sample: peripheral blood.

The CDR3 region: CASSQEPLRGRLHTEAFF. The nucleotides are TGCGCCAGCAGCCAAGAACCCCTCAGGGGACGGCTGCACACTGAAGCTTTCTTT. The sequence is built from TRBV4-1 and TRBJ1-1; the D segment could be TRBD1, given 6 matching bases. V is clipped by 0 bases and J by 3 bases, and the sequence between their germline boundaries is 20 bases long. The cysteine opens and the phenylalanine closes a CDR3 of 18 amino acids. Just the 54-base CDR3 DNA is kept, in frame starting at base 1. Reading the germline V gene gives CDR1 MGHRA and CDR2 YSYEKL.